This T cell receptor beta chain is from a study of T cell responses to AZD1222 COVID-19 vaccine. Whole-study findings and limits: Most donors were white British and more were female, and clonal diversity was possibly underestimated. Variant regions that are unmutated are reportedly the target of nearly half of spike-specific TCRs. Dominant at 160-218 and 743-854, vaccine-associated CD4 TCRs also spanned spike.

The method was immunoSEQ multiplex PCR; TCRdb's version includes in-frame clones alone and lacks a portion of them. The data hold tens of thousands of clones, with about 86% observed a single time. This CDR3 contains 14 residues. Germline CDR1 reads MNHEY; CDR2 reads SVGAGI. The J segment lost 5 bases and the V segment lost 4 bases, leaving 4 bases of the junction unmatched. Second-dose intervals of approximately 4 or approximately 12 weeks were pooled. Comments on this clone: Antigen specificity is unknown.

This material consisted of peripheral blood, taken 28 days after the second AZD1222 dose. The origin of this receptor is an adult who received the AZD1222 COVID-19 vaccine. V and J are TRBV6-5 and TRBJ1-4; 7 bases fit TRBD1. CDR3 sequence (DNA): TGTGCCAGCAGTTCGGGACAGCTGAATGAAAAACTGTTTTTT. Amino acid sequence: CASSSGQLNEKLFF.